This note documents a single T cell receptor (beta chain) sequence. The antigen is undetermined. The conserved closing phenylalanine or tryptophan is absent in this CDR3, likely reflecting a read error. Trimming cost V 2 bases and J 1 base, with 9 bases left between them. This CDR3 spans 15 amino acids. Germline V lookup: CDR1 SGHVS, CDR2 FQNEAQ. These data come from a study of T cell repertoires in cytomegalovirus infection. For the study at large: Recently identified HLA-C-restricted and well-studied HLA-B-restricted CMV epitopes were used.

MiXCR, applied by TCRdb to the reads, yields one record per CDR3 protein. The sample contains approximately 34,000 distinct CDR3 sequences, about 54% of which appear only once. This material consisted of CD8+ T cells from cultured PBMCs, taken from culture after CMV antigen stimulation. The chain combines TRBV7-8 with TRBJ1-5; no reliable D call. The sequence derives from a human donor in good health (CMV status not recorded). Some clones in this sample may be carry-over from other donors' samples. This CDR3 is CASSLNRGSNQPQHS. CDR3 coding DNA: TGTGCCAGCAGCTTAAACCGAGGGAGCAATCAGCCCCAGCATTCT.